This T cell receptor beta chain was identified during a study of long-term antiretroviral therapy in people with HIV. Overall study findings and caveats: Clones with expansion before ART led the repertoire at all time points. Although diversity increased after ART, it remained lower than in transplant donor controls.

It was version v3.0 of the immunoSEQ assay that was run at survey level. TCRdb's copy holds only in-frame clones and misses some; the assay was immunoSEQ multiplex PCR. The sample has 9,500 to 15,000 clones, around 79% seen once; the top ten hold about 14%. The CDR3 spans 13 residues. Germline V CDR1 and CDR2: MGHDK, SYGVNS. The ends lost 9 bases at V and 5 bases at J; junction bases unmatched: 8. Note on this clone: The antigen remains undetermined.

The sequence came from a man aged 35-49 years with HIV. The sequencing used unsorted PBMCs, collected roughly 3 years before starting antiretroviral therapy. This chain joins TRBV25-1 and TRBJ1-1; 8 nucleotides agree with TRBD1. CDR3 sequence reads: CASNTGGCTEAFF. The CDR3 DNA reads TGTGCCAGTAATACAGGGGGTTGTACTGAAGCTTTCTTT.